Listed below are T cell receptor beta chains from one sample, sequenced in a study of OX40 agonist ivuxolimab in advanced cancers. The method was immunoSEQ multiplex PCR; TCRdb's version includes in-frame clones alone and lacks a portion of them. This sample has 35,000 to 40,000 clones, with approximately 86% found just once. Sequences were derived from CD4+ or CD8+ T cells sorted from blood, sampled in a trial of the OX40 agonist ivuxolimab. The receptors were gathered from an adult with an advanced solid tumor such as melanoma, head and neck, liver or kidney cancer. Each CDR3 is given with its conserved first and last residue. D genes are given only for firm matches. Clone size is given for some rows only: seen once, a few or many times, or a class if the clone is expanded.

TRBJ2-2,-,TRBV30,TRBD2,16,CAWTLGLAGVAGELFF,TGTGCCTGGACCCTAGGCCTAGCGGGAGTTGCCGGGGAGCTGTTTTTT
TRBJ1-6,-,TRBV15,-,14,CATTQERAGSPLHF,TGTGCCACTACACAGGAGAGGGCAGGATCACCCCTCCACTTT
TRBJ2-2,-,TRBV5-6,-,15,CASSLVGVNTGELFF,TGTGCCAGCAGCTTGGTTGGGGTGAACACCGGGGAGCTGTTTTTT
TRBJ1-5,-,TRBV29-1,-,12,CSVGGGDRPQHF,TGCAGCGTTGGGGGTGGAGATCGACCCCAGCATTTT
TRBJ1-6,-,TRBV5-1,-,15,CASSPERPNNSPLHF,TGCGCCAGCAGCCCTGAACGGCCGAATAATTCACCCCTCCACTTT
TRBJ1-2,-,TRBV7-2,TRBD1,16,CASSSGQGAQVYGYTF,TGTGCCAGCAGCTCCGGACAGGGGGCGCAGGTCTATGGCTACACCTTC
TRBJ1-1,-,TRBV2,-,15,CASFSVTGMNTEAFF,TGTGCCAGCTTCTCCGTTACAGGTATGAACACTGAAGCTTTCTTT
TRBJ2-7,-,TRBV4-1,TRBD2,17,CASSQGLAGKPGGEQYF,TGCGCCAGCAGCCAAGGTCTAGCGGGAAAGCCAGGGGGGGAGCAGTACTTC
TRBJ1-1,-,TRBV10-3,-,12,CAISESGTEAFF,TGTGCCATCAGTGAGTCGGGAACTGAAGCTTTCTTT
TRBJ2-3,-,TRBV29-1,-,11,CSVINTDTQYF,TGCAGCGTTATTAACACAGATACGCAGTATTTT
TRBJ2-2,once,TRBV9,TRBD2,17,CASNLGGLAGATGELFF,TGTGCCAGCAACCTAGGGGGGCTAGCGGGAGCCACCGGGGAGCTGTTTTTT
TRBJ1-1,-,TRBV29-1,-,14,CSVERRVSNTEAFF,TGCAGCGTTGAAAGGCGGGTTTCGAACACTGAAGCTTTCTTT
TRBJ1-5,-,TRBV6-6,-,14,CATRGGNSNQPQHF,TGTGCCACTAGAGGGGGTAATAGCAATCAGCCCCAGCATTTT
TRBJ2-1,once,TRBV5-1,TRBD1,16,CASSPDRGISYNEQFF,TGCGCCAGCAGTCCGGACAGGGGGATATCCTACAATGAGCAGTTCTTC
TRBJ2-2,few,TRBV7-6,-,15,CASSRLMDRTGELFF,TGTGCCAGCAGCCGCCTGATGGACCGAACCGGGGAGCTGTTTTTT
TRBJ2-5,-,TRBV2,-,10,CATGGTEPYF,TGTGCCACCGGGGGGACAGAGCCGTACTTC
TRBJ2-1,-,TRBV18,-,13,CASSRSNSGEQFF,TGTGCCAGCTCAAGGAGTAATTCGGGTGAGCAGTTCTTC
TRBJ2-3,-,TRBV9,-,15,CASSAEGLSTDTQYF,TGTGCCAGCAGTGCGGAAGGGCTAAGCACAGATACGCAGTATTTT
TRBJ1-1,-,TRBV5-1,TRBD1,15,CASSLTTGMNTEAFF,TGCGCCAGCAGCTTGACGACAGGGATGAACACTGAAGCTTTCTTT
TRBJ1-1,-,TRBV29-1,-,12,CSVGGRGSEAFF,TGCAGCGTTGGAGGGAGGGGCTCTGAAGCTTTCTTT
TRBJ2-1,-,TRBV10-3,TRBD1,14,CAISDPPGGNEQFF,TGTGCCATCAGTGACCCTCCAGGGGGCAATGAGCAGTTCTTC
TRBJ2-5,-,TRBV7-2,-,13,CASSPRAEETQYF,TGTGCCAGCAGCCCGCGCGCGGAAGAGACCCAGTACTTC
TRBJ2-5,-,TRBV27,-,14,CASRRGRNQETQYF,TGTGCCAGTCGGAGGGGCAGAAACCAAGAGACCCAGTACTTC
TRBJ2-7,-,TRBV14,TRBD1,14,CASSQEMQGATIYF,TGTGCCAGCAGCCAAGAAATGCAGGGGGCCACCATTTACTTC
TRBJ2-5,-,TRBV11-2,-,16,CASSFVPGQGGETQYF,TGTGCCAGCAGCTTCGTCCCCGGACAGGGAGGGGAGACCCAGTACTTC
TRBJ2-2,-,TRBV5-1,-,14,CASSQGQPTGELFF,TGCGCCAGCAGCCAAGGGCAGCCCACCGGGGAGCTGTTTTTT
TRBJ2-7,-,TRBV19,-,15,CASSALGTRSYEQYF,TGTGCCAGTAGTGCCCTCGGGACAAGATCCTACGAGCAGTACTTC
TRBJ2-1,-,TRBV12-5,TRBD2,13,CASALGGRAEQFF,TGTGCTAGTGCCCTTGGTGGGAGGGCTGAGCAGTTCTTC
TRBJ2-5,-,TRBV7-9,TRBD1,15,CASSPSGQAEETQYF,TGTGCCAGCAGCCCTTCCGGACAGGCCGAGGAGACCCAGTACTTC
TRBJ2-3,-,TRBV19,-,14,CASSMGVGTDTQYF,TGTGCCAGTAGTATGGGAGTAGGCACAGATACGCAGTATTTT
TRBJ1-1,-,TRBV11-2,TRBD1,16,CASSASPGTVNTEAFF,TGTGCCAGCAGCGCATCGCCCGGGACAGTGAACACTGAAGCTTTCTTT
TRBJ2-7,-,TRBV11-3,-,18,CASSLGGPAGIFGNEQYF,TGTGCCAGCAGCCTAGGGGGTCCAGCGGGAATCTTCGGGAACGAGCAGTACTTC
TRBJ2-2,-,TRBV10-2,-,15,CASIGGRGGAGELFF,TGCGCCAGCATCGGAGGGAGGGGGGGTGCCGGGGAGCTGTTTTTT
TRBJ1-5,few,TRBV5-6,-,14,CASKLGYSNQPQHF,TGTGCCAGCAAATTAGGATATAGCAATCAGCCCCAGCATTTT
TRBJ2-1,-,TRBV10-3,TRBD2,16,CAISESAGGGTNEQFF,TGTGCCATCAGTGAGTCGGCGGGAGGGGGTACGAATGAGCAGTTCTTC
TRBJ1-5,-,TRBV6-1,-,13,CASSESRIQPQHF,TGTGCCAGCAGTGAGTCGAGGATCCAGCCCCAGCATTTT
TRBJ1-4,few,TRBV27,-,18,CASSLSPLDRATNEKLFF,TGTGCCAGCAGTTTATCTCCCCTCGACAGAGCAACTAATGAAAAACTGTTTTTT
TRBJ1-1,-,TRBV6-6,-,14,CASSYSDRPLKAFF,TGTGCCAGCAGTTACTCGGACAGACCATTAAAAGCTTTCTTT
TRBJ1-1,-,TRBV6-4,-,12,CASSDQNTEAFF,TGTGCCAGCAGCGACCAGAACACTGAAGCTTTCTTT
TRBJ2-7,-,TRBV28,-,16,CASSLWGRGLTDEQYF,TGTGCCAGCAGTTTATGGGGCAGGGGTTTAACTGACGAGCAGTACTTC